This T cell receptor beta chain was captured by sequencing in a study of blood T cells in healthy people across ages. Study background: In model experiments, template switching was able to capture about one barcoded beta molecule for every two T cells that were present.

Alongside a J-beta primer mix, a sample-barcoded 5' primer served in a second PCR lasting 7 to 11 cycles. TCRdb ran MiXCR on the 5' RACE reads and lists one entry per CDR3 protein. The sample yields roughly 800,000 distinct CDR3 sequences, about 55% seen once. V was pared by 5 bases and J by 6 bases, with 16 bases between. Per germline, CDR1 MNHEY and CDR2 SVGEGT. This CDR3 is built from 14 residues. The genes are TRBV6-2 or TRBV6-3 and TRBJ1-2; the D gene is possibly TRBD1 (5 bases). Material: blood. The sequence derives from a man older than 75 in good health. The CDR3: CASSDLAGPHGYTF. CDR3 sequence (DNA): TGTGCCAGCAGTGACTTGGCGGGGCCCCATGGCTACACCTTC.